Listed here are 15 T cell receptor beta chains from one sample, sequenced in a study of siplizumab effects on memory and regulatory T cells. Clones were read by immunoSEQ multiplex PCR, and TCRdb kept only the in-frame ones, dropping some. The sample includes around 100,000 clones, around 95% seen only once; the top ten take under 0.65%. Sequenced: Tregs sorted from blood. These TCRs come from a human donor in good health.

This CDR3 reads CSPGQGLAIDTQYF. CDR3 DNA sequence: TGCAGCCCTGGACAGGGACTAGCAATAGATACGCAGTATTTT. V and J are TRBV29-1 and TRBJ2-3; tentatively, D is TRBD2 (9 bases). There are 14 residues in the CDR3. Germline lookup yields CDR1 SQVTM and CDR2 ANQGSEA. V was clipped by 8 bases and J by 5 bases, with 20 bases between them.

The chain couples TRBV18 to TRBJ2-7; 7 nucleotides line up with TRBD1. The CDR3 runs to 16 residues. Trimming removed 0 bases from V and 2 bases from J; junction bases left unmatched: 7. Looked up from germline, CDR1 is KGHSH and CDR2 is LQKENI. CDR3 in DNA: TGTGCCAGCTCACCACCTATTGGGACAGTAGCCTACGAGCAGTACTTC. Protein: CASSPPIGTVAYEQYF.

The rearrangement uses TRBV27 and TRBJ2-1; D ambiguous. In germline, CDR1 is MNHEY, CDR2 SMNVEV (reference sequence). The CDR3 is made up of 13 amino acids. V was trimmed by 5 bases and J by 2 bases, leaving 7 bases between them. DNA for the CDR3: TGTGCCAGCAGTCGGTCAGCCTACAATGAGCAGTTCTTC. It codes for CASSRSAYNEQFF.

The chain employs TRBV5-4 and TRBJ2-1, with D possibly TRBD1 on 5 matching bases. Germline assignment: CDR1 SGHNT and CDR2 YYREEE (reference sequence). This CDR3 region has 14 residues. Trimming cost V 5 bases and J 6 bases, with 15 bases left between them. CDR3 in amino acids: CASRNFLDSNEQFF. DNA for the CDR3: TGTGCCAGCAGGAACTTCCTCGACAGCAATGAGCAGTTCTTC.

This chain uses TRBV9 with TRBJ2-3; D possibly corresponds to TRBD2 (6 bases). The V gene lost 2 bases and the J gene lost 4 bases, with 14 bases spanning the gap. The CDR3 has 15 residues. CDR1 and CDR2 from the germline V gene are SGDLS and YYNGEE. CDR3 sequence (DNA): TGTGCCAGCAGCGTTCAGTGGGGGGTTCCAGATACGCAGTATTTT. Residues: CASSVQWGVPDTQYF. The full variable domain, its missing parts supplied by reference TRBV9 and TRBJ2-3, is DSGVTQTPKHLITATGQRVTLRCSPRSGDLSVYWYQQSLDQGLQFLIQYYNGEERAKGNILERFSAQQFPDLHSELNLSSLELGDSALYFCASSVQWGVPDTQYFGPGTRLTVL.

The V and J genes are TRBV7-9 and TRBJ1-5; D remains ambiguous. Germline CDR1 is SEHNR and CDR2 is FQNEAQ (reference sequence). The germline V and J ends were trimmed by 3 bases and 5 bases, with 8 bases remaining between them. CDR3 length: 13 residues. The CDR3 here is CASSFLSDQPQHF. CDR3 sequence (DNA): TGTGCCAGCAGCTTCCTTTCGGATCAGCCCCAGCATTTT.

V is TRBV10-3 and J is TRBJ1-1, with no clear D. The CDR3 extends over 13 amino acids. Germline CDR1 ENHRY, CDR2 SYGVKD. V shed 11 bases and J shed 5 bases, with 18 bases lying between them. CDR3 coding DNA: TGTGCCGTTCAATTCCAGGTTTCGACTGAAGCTTTCTTT. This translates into CAVQFQVSTEAFF.

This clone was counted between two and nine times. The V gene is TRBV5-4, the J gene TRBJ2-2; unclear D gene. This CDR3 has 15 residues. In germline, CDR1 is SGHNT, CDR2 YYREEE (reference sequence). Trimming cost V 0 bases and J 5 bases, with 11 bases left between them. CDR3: CASSLALGTTGELFF. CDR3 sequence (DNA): TGTGCCAGCAGCTTGGCTCTCGGAACAACCGGGGAGCTGTTTTTT.

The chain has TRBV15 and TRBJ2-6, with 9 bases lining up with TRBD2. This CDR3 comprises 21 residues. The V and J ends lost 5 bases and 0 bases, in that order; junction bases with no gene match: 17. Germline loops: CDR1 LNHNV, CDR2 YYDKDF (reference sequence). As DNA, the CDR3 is TGTGCCACCAGCCGTTCTTTCTCCCAAGCGGGAGGCGACTCTGGGGCCAACGTCCTGACTTTC. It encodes CATSRSFSQAGGDSGANVLTF. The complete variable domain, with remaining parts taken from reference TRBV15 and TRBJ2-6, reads DAMVIQNPRYQVTQFGKPVTLSCSQTLNHNVMYWYQQKSSQAPKLLFHYYDKDFNNEADTPDNFQSRRPNTSFCFLDIRSPGLGDTAMYLCATSRSFSQAGGDSGANVLTFGAGSRLTVL.

The CDR3 DNA follows: TGTGCCAGCAGTTACCTTTCAGATACGCAGTATTTT. It codes for CASSYLSDTQYF. The V and J genes are TRBV6-6 and TRBJ2-3; the D is unclear. This CDR3 region has 12 residues. The ends were cut back, 2 bases at V and 4 bases at J, with 4 bases in the middle. Germline lookup yields CDR1 MNHNY and CDR2 SVGAGI (reference sequence).

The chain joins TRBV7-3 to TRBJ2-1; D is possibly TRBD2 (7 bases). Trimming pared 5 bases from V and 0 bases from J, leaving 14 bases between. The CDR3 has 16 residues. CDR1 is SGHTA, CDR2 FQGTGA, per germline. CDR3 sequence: CASSPLGGASYNEQFF. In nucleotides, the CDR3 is TGTGCCAGCAGCCCCCTGGGGGGGGCCTCCTACAATGAGCAGTTCTTC.

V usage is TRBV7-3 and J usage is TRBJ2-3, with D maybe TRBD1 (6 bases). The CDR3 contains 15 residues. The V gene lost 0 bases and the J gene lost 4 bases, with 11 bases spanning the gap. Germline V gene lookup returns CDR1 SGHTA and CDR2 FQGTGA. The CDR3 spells CASSLTRQVADTQYF. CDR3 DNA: TGTGCCAGCAGCTTAACCCGACAGGTAGCAGATACGCAGTATTTT.

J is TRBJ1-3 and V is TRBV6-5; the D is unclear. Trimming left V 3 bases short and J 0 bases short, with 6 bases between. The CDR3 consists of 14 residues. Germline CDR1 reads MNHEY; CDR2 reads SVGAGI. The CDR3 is CASSYLGSGNTIYF. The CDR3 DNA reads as TGTGCCAGCAGTTATCTGGGCTCTGGAAACACCATATATTTT.

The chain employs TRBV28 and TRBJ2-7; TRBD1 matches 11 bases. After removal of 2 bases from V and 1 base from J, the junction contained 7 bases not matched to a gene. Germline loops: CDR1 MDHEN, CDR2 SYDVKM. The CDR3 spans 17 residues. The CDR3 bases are TGTGCCAGCAGTTTAAGGGACAGGGGGAGGAAATCCTACGAGCAGTACTTC. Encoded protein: CASSLRDRGRKSYEQYF.

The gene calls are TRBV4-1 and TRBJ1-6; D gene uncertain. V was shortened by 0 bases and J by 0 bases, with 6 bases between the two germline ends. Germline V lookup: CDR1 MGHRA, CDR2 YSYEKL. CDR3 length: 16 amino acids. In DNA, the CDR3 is TGCGCCAGCAGCCAAGATGCGAGCTCCTATAATTCACCCCTCCACTTT. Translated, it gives CASSQDASSYNSPLHF.